This T cell receptor beta chain was identified during a study of regulatory T cells in long-lasting Graves disease (dated by TCRdb to the early 2020s). Regarding the complete study: Persistent Graves' disease was defined as persistently positive TSH receptor autoantibodies together with antithyroid drug treatment for over 5 years. TCR sequencing covered approximately 13 persistent and around 20 newly diagnosed Graves' disease patients, 33 samples in total. Persistent Graves' disease patients in the clinical cohort had taken antithyroid drugs for around 11 years on average. Persistent Graves' disease patients were compared with newly diagnosed Graves' disease patients by peripheral blood TCR sequencing and RNA sequencing. The study was conducted in China and was registered as a clinical trial. What the authors observed across the whole study: Lower TCR Shannon entropy and fewer highly expanded clones were observed in persistent Graves' disease patients than in newly diagnosed patients, which suggested clonal expansion. The authors acknowledged the small sample size as a limitation that may reduce accuracy. Preferential use of TRBV28, TRBJ1-2 and TRBJ2-5 was observed in persistent disease, whereas TRBV20-1 and TRBJ2-1 were favored in newly diagnosed disease. Persistent patients shared more public clonotypes among themselves (more than 2,500) than newly diagnosed patients did (approximately 900). Only the TCR beta chain was sequenced and analyzed. Because the primary lesion, thyroid tissue, could not be accessed, the study looked at peripheral blood alone.

The time point label, as the study defines it: persistent/refractory GD, antithyroid drugs over 5 years with positive TRAb. RNA was extracted from PBMCs in TRIzol for both TCR sequencing and RNA sequencing. The diagnosis of Graves' disease followed American Thyroid Association guidelines. Recruitment of patients was carried out at an endocrinology department in Xi'an, China. Each patient gave approximately 10 milliliters of peripheral blood, collected in an EDTA anticoagulant tube. Ficoll Paque Plus density gradient separation was used to isolate PBMCs, and no further T cell sorting was performed. An Agilent 2100 Bioanalyzer and agarose gel were used to check RNA quality, and a NanoDrop 2000 was used to measure RNA concentration. The library came from multiplex PCR. Sequencing instrument: Illumina HiSeq 4000. iRepertoire HTBI primers and Arm-PCR amplification of CDR3 regions were used to construct TCR beta libraries. PCR products were gel purified before sequencing. Under the source paper's analysis protocol: A total of fewer than 80 TRBV and approximately 15 TRBJ segments were identified across samples and were used for gene usage analysis of CDR3 amino acid clonotypes. Filtered high-quality paired reads were merged into contigs using COPE and FqMerger. BLAST was used to align contigs to the IMGT TRBV, TRBD and TRBJ reference genes, and CDR3 was defined following IMGT. Any clonotype with a frequency above 0.1% was counted as a highly expanded clone. Shannon entropy served as the measure of repertoire diversity, while the Gini coefficient captured V-J evenness. A clonotype found in more than one individual was treated as public. TCRdb passed the public sequencing reads through fastp at Q25 and MiXCR, retaining productive beta sequences. Every entry covers one CDR3 protein and lists the most common genes and DNA from its rows. For this entry, the V and J calls and clone size follow TCRdb and not the study's own pipeline. This sample gives 450,000 or so distinct CDR3 sequences in total; about 20% of them show up just once. Of the sample, under 9% falls within the top ten clones.

Note on this clonotype: This receptor's antigen is unknown. Per-nucleotide qualities are absent, and no much larger clonotype sits a single base away.

The CDR3 sequence holds 16 residues, the cysteine and phenylalanine included. Left in the record is the CDR3 DNA by itself, 48 bases read in frame from the first base. Reading the germline V gene gives CDR1 SGHRS and CDR2 YFSETQ. Trimming accounts for 3 bases at V and 4 bases at J, while the number of junction bases matched to no gene is 7. The rearrangement combines TRBV5-1 with TRBJ2-1; 10 of the junction bases match TRBD2. The TCR comes from a female donor with Graves disease. This sample comprised peripheral blood mononuclear cells (PBMCs), obtained when the disease was refractory, from a patient treated with antithyroid drugs. The CDR3 in this case is CASSSPTSGPYNEQFF. Read as DNA, the sequence is TGCGCCAGCAGCTCACCGACTAGCGGGCCTTACAATGAGCAGTTCTTC.